The 18 T cell receptor beta chains reported below all come from one sample, sequenced in a study of cytomegalovirus exposure and HLA in healthy donors. Assay: immunoSEQ multiplex PCR; the TCRdb copy retains only in-frame clones and omits some. This table holds hundreds of thousands of clones, around nine tenths found once. The sample consisted of PBMCs. The receptors were sampled from a man in his late teens or twenties in good health and CMV-seronegative.

The chain combines TRBV28 with TRBJ2-3; D call uncertain. The CDR3 covers 12 residues. The germline V and J ends were trimmed by 8 bases and 4 bases, with 10 bases remaining between them. CDR1 is MDHEN, CDR2 SYDVKM, per germline. The CDR3 loop reads CASLRSADTQYF. DNA of the CDR3: TGTGCCAGCCTCCGTTCTGCAGATACGCAGTATTTT. Together with reference TRBV28 and TRBJ2-3, the CDR3 gives the full variable domain: DVKVTQSSRYLVKRTGEKVFLECVQDMDHENMFWYRQDPGLGLRLIYFSYDVKMKEKGDIPEGYSVSREKKERFSLILESASTNQTSMYLCASLRSADTQYFGPGTRLTVL.

The chain has TRBV5-1 and TRBJ2-1, with no clear D. Germline V gives CDR1 SGHRS, CDR2 YFSETQ. This CDR3 is built from 15 residues. Trimming stripped 0 bases from V and 2 bases from J, with 9 bases between. CDR3 bases: TGCGCCAGCAGCTTGGGCGCACCTACCTACAATGAGCAGTTCTTC. Translation: CASSLGAPTYNEQFF.

This clone turned up a few times. This rearrangement joins TRBV25-1 to TRBJ1-6, with a possible D match to TRBD1 (6 bases). Trimming left V 6 bases short and J 0 bases short, with 15 bases between. The CDR3 consists of 17 residues. Germline CDR1 MGHDK, CDR2 SYGVNS. CDR3 loop: CASSPGAASSYNSPLHF. For the CDR3, the DNA is TGTGCCAGCAGCCCAGGGGCGGCGAGCTCCTATAATTCACCCCTCCACTTT.

Comment on this clone: One end of the junction fails to match germline, which may point to a read error. The V gene is TRBV2, the J gene TRBJ2-5; a possible D gene is TRBD2 (6 bases). The CDR3 consists of 17 residues. Germline V lookup: CDR1 SNHLY, CDR2 FYNNEI. The CDR3 here is CASSERALVRDHEIQYF. Here the CDR3 DNA reads TGTGCCAGCAGTGAACGAGCTCTAGTGCGGGATCACGAGATCCAGTACTTC.

The chain has TRBV6-6 and TRBJ2-7; 9 bases agree with TRBD1. The junction had 3 bases not matched to a gene; V was cut back by 2 bases and J by 1 base. Germline loops: CDR1 MNHNY, CDR2 SVGAGI (reference sequence). The CDR3 runs 15 residues. CDR3 sequence reads: CASSYPGTGSYEQYF. CDR3 coding DNA: TGTGCCAGCAGTTACCCCGGGACAGGGTCCTACGAGCAGTACTTC.

The V gene is TRBV29-1, the J gene TRBJ1-1, with 7 bases fitting TRBD1. The germline gives CDR1 SQVTM, CDR2 ANQGSEA. The CDR3 consists of 13 residues. J was trimmed by 4 bases and V by 4 bases; bases with no gene match: 6. DNA for the CDR3: TGCAGCGTTGGGGGCAGGGGGAGCACTGAAGCTTTCTTT. Residues: CSVGGRGSTEAFF.

This chain uses TRBV5-1 with TRBJ2-1, with 11 positions matching TRBD2. From germline, CDR1 is SGHRS and CDR2 YFSETQ. After removal of 0 bases from V and 6 bases from J, the junction contained 5 bases not matched to a gene. CDR3 size: 16 residues. The CDR3 DNA sequence: TGCGCCAGCAGCTTGGTTCCGACTAGCGGGGCCAATGAGCAGTTCTTC. This sequence encodes CASSLVPTSGANEQFF. Variable domain in full (rest from reference TRBV5-1 and TRBJ2-1): KAGVTQTPRYLIKTRGQQVTLSCSPISGHRSVSWYQQTPGQGLQFLFEYFSETQRNKGNFPGRFSGRQFSNSRSEMNVSTLELGDSALYLCASSLVPTSGANEQFFGPGTRLTVL.

The J gene is TRBJ2-5, the V gene TRBV7-6; 8 bases fit TRBD2. The ends lost 4 bases at V and 0 bases at J; junction bases unmatched: 4. The germline V gene has CDR1 SGHVS and CDR2 FNYEAQ. This CDR3 region has 15 residues. For the CDR3, the DNA is TGTGCCAGCAGCTCGACTAGCGCCAACCAAGAGACCCAGTACTTC. It yields the protein CASSSTSANQETQYF.

This clone is a singleton in its sample. The J gene is TRBJ2-3, the V gene TRBV4-1; D unresolved. V was trimmed by 0 bases and J by 0 bases, leaving 4 bases between them. Per the germline V gene, CDR1 is MGHRA and CDR2 is YSYEKL. CDR3 size: 14 residues. Here the CDR3 reads CASSQDSSTDTQYF. DNA for the CDR3: TGCGCCAGCAGCCAAGATAGTAGCACAGATACGCAGTATTTT.

The chain is built from TRBV5-1 and TRBJ2-3, with 8 bases lining up with TRBD1. The V segment lost 3 bases and the J segment 1 base; nucleotides outside the gene matches: 4. This CDR3 region has 15 residues. The germline CDR1 and CDR2 sequences are SGHRS and YFSETQ. The CDR3 DNA reads as TGCGCCAGCAGCTCACAGGGGGTAGGCACAGATACGCAGTATTTT. It encodes CASSSQGVGTDTQYF.

The chain employs TRBV9 and TRBJ2-7; 7 bases map to TRBD1. In germline, CDR1 is SGDLS, CDR2 YYNGEE. CDR3 length: 15 amino acids. The V and J ends lost 4 bases and 5 bases, in that order; junction bases with no gene match: 12. CDR3 amino acids: CASSFTWDRGDEQYF. The CDR3 DNA follows: TGTGCCAGCAGCTTCACCTGGGACAGAGGCGACGAGCAGTACTTC.

This clone occurred once. This chain links TRBV28 with TRBJ1-5; TRBD1 matches at 8 bases. In germline, CDR1 is MDHEN, CDR2 SYDVKM. V gave up 2 bases and J gave up 6 bases; unmatched junction bases: 9. CDR3 length equals 16 residues. The CDR3 spells CASSLHQQGASQPQHF. The DNA of the CDR3 is TGTGCCAGCAGTTTACATCAGCAGGGGGCGAGTCAGCCCCAGCATTTT.

The chain links TRBV4-1 to TRBJ2-7, with 10 bases lining up with TRBD2. CDR3 length: 16 amino acids. Germline V gene sequence: CDR1 MGHRA, CDR2 YSYEKL. With V trimmed by 0 bases and J by 4 bases, 6 bases remained unmatched. CDR3 in amino acids: CASSQEAGTSAYEQYF. CDR3 in DNA: TGCGCCAGCAGCCAAGAAGCCGGGACTAGCGCTTACGAGCAGTACTTC.

The genes are TRBV6-5 and TRBJ1-6; possibly TRBD1 for D (5 bases). Trimming left V 6 bases short and J 6 bases short, with 12 bases between. Germline CDR1 MNHEY, CDR2 SVGAGI. This CDR3 region has 14 residues. The CDR3 nucleotides are TGTGCCAGCAGCAAAGACAGCACTAATTCACCCCTCCACTTT. Its protein is CASSKDSTNSPLHF.

The V call is TRBV27, the J call TRBJ2-7; weak D call: TRBD2 (6 bases). V was cut by 4 bases and J by 5 bases, with 12 bases left in between. The CDR3 sequence is 13 residues long. Germline V gene lookup returns CDR1 MNHEY and CDR2 SMNVEV (reference sequence). CDR3 loop: CASSSAGSNEQYF. The CDR3 nucleotides are TGTGCCAGCAGTTCCGCGGGATCGAACGAGCAGTACTTC.

The genes are TRBV6-5 and TRBJ1-3; 9 bases are a match to TRBD1. The CDR3 covers 15 residues. J was trimmed by 4 bases and V by 6 bases; bases with no gene match: 7. Germline-derived CDR1 and CDR2 are MNHEY and SVGAGI. CDR3 nucleotide sequence: TGTGCCAGCAGCCCCCCGGGGACAGGGGGAAACACCATATATTTT. This encodes CASSPPGTGGNTIYF.

This chain connects TRBV10-3 to TRBJ2-1; the match to TRBD2 covers 7 bases. The CDR3 contains 16 residues. Trimming cost V 3 bases and J 6 bases; bases outside gene matches: 11. Germline CDR1 reads ENHRY; CDR2 reads SYGVKD. The CDR3 DNA is TGTGCCATCAGTGACGTCGTGGGGGGAGGGCGCAATGAGCAGTTCTTC. The encoded protein is CAISDVVGGGRNEQFF.

The gene calls are TRBV4-3 and TRBJ2-1; 10 positions match TRBD2. The CDR3 has 16 residues. V gave up 3 bases and J gave up 3 bases; unmatched junction bases: 5. Germline CDR1 is LGHNA and CDR2 is YSLEER. CDR3 DNA: TGCGCCAGCAGCCAGTACCTAGCGGGAGACTACAATGAGCAGTTCTTC. Protein product: CASSQYLAGDYNEQFF.